What follows are 15 T cell receptor beta chains derived from one specimen sequenced in a study of T cell changes during pregnancy in multiple sclerosis. Clones were read by immunoSEQ multiplex PCR, and TCRdb kept only the in-frame ones, dropping some. Of 35,000 to 55,000 clones listed, roughly 90% are singletons. Sequenced material: CD4+ T cells from peripheral blood mononuclear cells, taken before pregnancy. Every receptor here comes from a female donor with multiple sclerosis, enrolled in a pregnancy study.

The rearrangement links TRBV7-3 to TRBJ2-2; 12 bases line up with TRBD2. This CDR3 has 16 amino acids. Germline loops: CDR1 SGHTA, CDR2 FQGTGA. The V and J ends lost 5 bases and 8 bases, in that order; junction bases with no gene match: 9. The CDR3: CASSLASGRASGELFF. The DNA for the CDR3 is TGTGCCAGCAGCCTAGCTAGCGGGAGGGCCTCGGGGGAGCTGTTTTTT.

The CDR3 spells CASRPGLHYGYTF. The CDR3 DNA sequence: TGTGCCAGTCGTCCAGGGCTACACTATGGCTACACCTTC. The genes are TRBV19 and TRBJ1-2; D perhaps matches TRBD1 (5 bases). The V end lost 8 bases, the J end lost 3 bases, and 13 bases lay between the germline ends. This CDR3 has 13 residues. Germline V gene sequence: CDR1 LNHDA, CDR2 SQIVND (reference sequence).

The rearrangement uses TRBV7-8 and TRBJ2-7, with 12 bases that match TRBD2. From germline, CDR1 is SGHVS and CDR2 FQNEAQ. The V gene end was trimmed by 3 bases and the J gene end by 3 bases; junction bases not matched to a gene: 18. The CDR3 has 20 amino acids. The CDR3 coding sequence is TGTGCCAGCAGCTTTGTAGGGGCAGGGGAACGGACTAGCGGGATCTACGAGCAGTACTTC. Amino acid sequence: CASSFVGAGERTSGIYEQYF.

This clone was counted a single time. The chain is built from TRBV23-1 and TRBJ2-3; 7 bases fit TRBD1. TRBV23-1 is flagged as an ORF with uncertain function. The CDR3 runs to 12 residues. The CDR3 DNA follows: TGCGCAGGGGGACAGAGCACAGATACGCAGTATTTT. The encoded protein is CAGGQSTDTQYF.

This sequence joins TRBV28 and TRBJ2-7, with 8 bases lining up with TRBD1. This CDR3 is built from 15 residues. Germline CDR1 is MDHEN and CDR2 is SYDVKM. The trim removed 5 bases at V and 3 bases at J, leaving 9 bases unmatched. The CDR3 loop is CASSTTGTGLYEQYF. The CDR3 region has the DNA TGTGCCAGCAGTACAACCGGGACAGGCCTCTACGAGCAGTACTTC.

V is TRBV28 and J is TRBJ1-3; the D gene is possibly TRBD1 (6 bases). The V and J ends lost 6 bases and 5 bases respectively, with 11 bases between them. In germline, CDR1 is MDHEN, CDR2 SYDVKM. The CDR3 loop spans 13 amino acids. The CDR3 loop reads CASSYRERNTIYF. DNA for the CDR3: TGTGCCAGCAGCTACAGGGAGAGAAACACCATATATTTT.

This clone was observed once. This chain connects TRBV18 to TRBJ1-1; D is possibly TRBD1 (5 bases). Germline V CDR1 and CDR2: KGHSH, LQKENI. The CDR3 sequence is 17 residues long. V gave up 3 bases and J gave up 0 bases, with 17 bases separating them. The CDR3 region is CASSPISGGIVNTEAFF. The CDR3 coding sequence is TGTGCCAGCTCACCTATCAGCGGGGGGATAGTGAACACTGAAGCTTTCTTT.

As regards this clone: Other DNA sequences in this sample translate to the same CDR3. This chain uses TRBV7-7 with TRBJ2-7; 9 bases are a match to TRBD1. The CDR3 runs to 14 residues. Germline-derived CDR1 and CDR2 are SSHAT and FNYEAQ (reference sequence). The junction had 0 bases not matched to a gene; V was cut back by 1 base and J by 2 bases. CDR3 region: CASSLGQGAYEQYF. CDR3 coding DNA: TGTGCCAGCAGCTTAGGACAGGGGGCCTACGAGCAGTACTTC. The whole variable domain, filled in from reference TRBV7-7 and TRBJ2-7, reads GAGVSQSPRYKVTKRGQDVTLRCDPISSHATLYWYQQALGQGPEFLTYFNYEAQPDKSGLPSDRFSAERPEGSISTLTIQRTEQRDSAMYRCASSLGQGAYEQYFGPGTRLTVT.

This chain joins TRBV11-2 and TRBJ1-1, with D possibly TRBD1 on 6 matching bases. CDR3 length: 15 amino acids. CDR1 SGHAT and CDR2 FQNNGV come from the germline V gene. V was cut by 1 base and J by 3 bases, with 12 bases left in between. The CDR3 spells CASSLGQAWDTEAFF. CDR3 DNA sequence: TGTGCCAGCAGCTTAGGACAGGCGTGGGACACTGAAGCTTTCTTT.

J is TRBJ2-5 and V is TRBV11-2; 9 nucleotides line up with TRBD2. This CDR3 comprises 15 residues. Germline trimming cut 3 bases from V and 5 bases from J; bases unmatched to any gene: 7. The germline CDR1 and CDR2 sequences are SGHAT and FQNNGV. The CDR3 nucleotides are TGTGCCAGCAGCTTTAGCGGGAGAGGAAGGGAGACCCAGTACTTC. The encoded protein is CASSFSGRGRETQYF.

V and J are TRBV5-6 and TRBJ2-1; TRBD1 might be the D (6 bases). Trimming shortened V by 1 base and J by 2 bases, and 10 bases separated the two germline ends. The germline V gene encodes CDR1 SGHDT and CDR2 YYEEEE. The CDR3 consists of 15 residues. The CDR3 DNA reads as TGTGCCAGCAGCTTGTTGGACAGTCCCTACAATGAGCAGTTCTTC. This codes for CASSLLDSPYNEQFF. The full variable domain, with the rest looked up from reference TRBV5-6 and TRBJ2-1, is DAGVTQSPTHLIKTRGQQVTLRCSPKSGHDTVSWYQQALGQGPQFIFQYYEEEERQRGNFPDRFSGHQFPNYSSELNVNALLLGDSALYLCASSLLDSPYNEQFFGPGTRLTVL.

The rearrangement joins TRBV25-1 to TRBJ1-1; 7 nucleotides agree with TRBD1. The J segment lost 6 bases and the V segment lost 4 bases, leaving 8 bases of the junction unmatched. The CDR3 totals 14 residues. Germline V gene lookup returns CDR1 MGHDK and CDR2 SYGVNS. The CDR3, as DNA: TGTGCCAGCAGTGGACAGGGCGCAATATCTGAAGCTTTCTTT. Translation: CASSGQGAISEAFF.

V and J are TRBV19 and TRBJ2-3, with D perhaps matching TRBD1 (6 bases). In germline, CDR1 is LNHDA, CDR2 SQIVND (reference sequence). V lost 1 base and J lost 7, with 12 bases in between. There are 14 residues in the CDR3. The CDR3 DNA reads as TGTGCCAGTAGTATAGCCAGGGGACGCAATACGCAGTATTTT. Its protein is CASSIARGRNTQYF.

The V and J genes are TRBV2 and TRBJ2-7, with 8 bases matching TRBD1. J gave up 0 bases and V 6 bases, and 4 bases lay outside the gene matches. CDR3 length: 14 residues. The germline CDR1 and CDR2 sequences are SNHLY and FYNNEI. The CDR3: CASRAGTGSYEQYF. The CDR3, as DNA: TGTGCCAGCAGAGCCGGGACAGGCTCCTACGAGCAGTACTTC. The full variable domain, rest sourced from reference TRBV2 and TRBJ2-7, is EPEVTQTPSHQVTQMGQEVILRCVPISNHLYFYWYRQILGQKVEFLVSFYNNEISEKSEIFDDQFSVERPDGSNFTLKIRSTKLEDSAMYFCASRAGTGSYEQYFGPGTRLTVT.

This chain uses TRBV7-9 with TRBJ2-5; D may be TRBD2 (6 bases). With 1 base removed from V and 1 base from J, the gap between germline ends came to 13 bases. In germline, CDR1 is SEHNR, CDR2 FQNEAQ (reference sequence). The CDR3 runs to 16 residues. The CDR3 loop reads CASSLVLRRGQETQYF. The CDR3 DNA follows: TGTGCCAGCAGCTTAGTCCTCCGGAGGGGCCAAGAGACCCAGTACTTC. Filled out from reference TRBV7-9 and TRBJ2-5, the complete variable domain reads DTGVSQNPRHKITKRGQNVTFRCDPISEHNRLYWYRQTLGQGPEFLTYFQNEAQLEKSRLLSDRFSAERPKGSFSTLEIQRTEQGDSAMYLCASSLVLRRGQETQYFGPGTRLLVL.